This T cell receptor beta chain was identified in a study of read filtering for tumor transcriptome and immune sequencing. The CDR3 totals 13 residues. Germline V gene lookup returns CDR1 WNHNN and CDR2 SYGVQD (reference sequence). Unmatched junction bases numbered 2, after V lost 5 bases and J lost 3 bases. Molecular barcoded adaptors covering alpha/delta and beta/gamma chains were used on approximately 440 ng RNA. In TCRdb, the reads were re-called with MiXCR into one record per CDR3 protein. The repertoire holds tens of thousands of distinct CDR3 sequences, more than 13% seen once, with 5.5% to 7% in the top ten. This clonotype was counted at least ten times.

This chain connects TRBV10-1 to TRBJ2-5; 8 nucleotides agree with TRBD2. Sequenced: a population of CD138-negative cells sorted from bone marrow. The TCR was taken from a donor aged 40 or over with multiple myeloma. CDR3: CASSRSGEETQYF. The DNA for the CDR3 is TGCGCCAGCAGTCGTAGCGGGGAAGAGACCCAGTACTTC.